These 32 T cell receptor beta chains were sequenced from one sample in a study of T cell repertoires in cytomegalovirus infection. TCRdb reprocessed the reads via MiXCR and lists one record per CDR3 protein. The sample has around 450,000 distinct CDR3 sequences, under 40% seen once. Material: PBMCs. These receptor sequences come from a human donor in good health (CMV status not recorded). Some clones in this sample may be carry-over from other donors' samples.

To note about this clonotype: This CDR3 is missing its conserved last phenylalanine or tryptophan, likely due to a read error. This chain uses TRBV6-6 with TRBJ2-3, with 8 bases identical to TRBD2. The CDR3 covers 17 residues. Germline CDR1 is MNHNY and CDR2 is SVGAGI (reference sequence). In nucleotides, the CDR3 is TGTGCCCGCAGTCCCCCCCCTATAGCGGGGTCACCAGATACGCAGTATTTG. Translation gives CARSPPPIAGSPDTQYL.

The J gene is TRBJ2-7, the V gene TRBV7-3; D is unresolved. The germline V gene encodes CDR1 SGHTA and CDR2 FQGTGA. V lost 0 bases to trimming and J lost 4 bases, with 10 bases between them. The CDR3 spans 14 residues. The CDR3 DNA sequence: TGTGCCAGCAGCTTAACGGCCAGATCTTACGAGCAGTACTTC. As protein: CASSLTARSYEQYF.

This clonotype was observed at least ten times. The V call is TRBV7-2, the J call TRBJ2-7, with 11 positions matching TRBD2. In germline, CDR1 is SGHTA, CDR2 FQGNSA. The CDR3 length is 14 residues. J gave up 4 bases and V 2 bases, and 1 base lay outside the gene matches. For the CDR3, the DNA is TGTGCCAGCAGCTTAAGACTAGCGGGGTACGAGCAGTACTTC. Protein: CASSLRLAGYEQYF.

The rearrangement joins TRBV4-1 to TRBJ2-2; 8 nucleotides line up with TRBD2. This CDR3 is built from 18 residues. The germline V gene has CDR1 MGHRA and CDR2 YSYEKL. Trimming cost V 0 bases and J 4 bases; bases outside gene matches: 10. DNA for the CDR3: TGCGCCAGCAGCCAAGAAGGGGTAGCGGGGACCCTCACCGGGGAGCTGTTTTTT. This codes for CASSQEGVAGTLTGELFF.

In this sample, this clonotype turned up many times. The chain has TRBV4-1 and TRBJ1-4; D gene uncertain. V lost 1 base and J lost 8, with 8 bases in between. CDR3 size: 13 residues. Germline CDR1 reads MGHRA; CDR2 reads YSYEKL. CDR3 loop: CASSQGLGEKLFF. CDR3 nucleotides: TGCGCCAGCAGCCAAGGGTTGGGAGAAAAACTGTTTTTT.

J is TRBJ2-3 and V is TRBV29-1; maybe TRBD1 (6 bases). Germline values: CDR1 SQVTM, CDR2 ANQGSEA. The CDR3 length is 14 residues. The V gene lost 5 bases and the J gene lost 3 bases, with 15 bases spanning the gap. The chain's CDR3 is CSVQFRGPTDTQYF. CDR3 bases: TGCAGCGTTCAGTTCAGGGGTCCGACAGATACGCAGTATTTT.

This clonotype occurred a few times. The J gene is TRBJ2-7, the V gene TRBV5-1; 7 bases match TRBD1. The CDR3 extends over 14 amino acids. Germline V gene lookup returns CDR1 SGHRS and CDR2 YFSETQ. After removal of 4 bases from V and 2 bases from J, the junction contained 6 bases not matched to a gene. The CDR3 reads CASSRGQWTYEQYF. Here the CDR3 DNA reads TGCGCCAGCAGCCGGGGACAGTGGACCTACGAGCAGTACTTC.

The chain joins TRBV18 to TRBJ1-5; 10 nucleotides align to TRBD1. Per the germline V gene, CDR1 is KGHSH and CDR2 is LQKENI. The CDR3 length is 17 residues. J gave up 5 bases and V 2 bases, and 9 bases lay outside the gene matches. The CDR3 bases are TGTGCCAGCTCACCAAGCTCGACAGGGGGCAGTTATCAGCCCCAGCATTTT. This codes for CASSPSSTGGSYQPQHF.

The rearrangement links TRBV5-4 to TRBJ2-2; maybe TRBD1 (7 bases). The V end was cut by 4 bases, the J end by 6 bases, with 16 bases between. CDR3 size: 15 residues. From germline, CDR1 is SGHNT and CDR2 YYREEE (reference sequence). CDR3 sequence (DNA): TGTGCCAGCAGCCCATGGACAGGAGGGTCCGGGGAGCTGTTTTTT. This gives the protein CASSPWTGGSGELFF.

This chain uses TRBV12-3 or TRBV12-4 with TRBJ1-1; D perhaps matches TRBD1 (5 bases). The CDR3 totals 17 residues. Deletions cut 6 bases from V and 0 bases from J, with 20 bases between. The CDR3 DNA is TGTGCCAGCAGATACCACGTAGGGGTTGTAATGAACACTGAAGCTTTCTTT. Amino acids: CASRYHVGVVMNTEAFF.

This clonotype turned up a few times. The rearrangement links TRBV5-8 to TRBJ2-6; 8 nucleotides line up with TRBD1. This CDR3 has 18 amino acids. Unmatched junction bases numbered 10, after V lost 5 bases and J lost 0 bases. Germline CDR1 reads SGHTS; CDR2 reads YDEGEE. The CDR3, as DNA: TGTGCCAGCAGGCCAGGGGGCCTCCGAAGCTCTGGGGCCAACGTCCTGACTTTC. Translation: CASRPGGLRSSGANVLTF.

This clonotype was seen more than once but under ten times. This chain uses TRBV5-5 with TRBJ2-1; unclear D gene. Germline CDR1 and CDR2: SGHKS and YYEKEE (reference sequence). CDR3 length: 11 residues. Between the trimmed V and J ends, which lost 4 bases and 10 bases, there was a span of 9 bases. CDR3 residues: CASSLGWEQFF. In DNA, the CDR3 is TGTGCCAGCAGCCTGGGATGGGAGCAGTTCTTC. Combining the CDR3 with reference TRBV5-5 and TRBJ2-1 gives the whole variable domain DAGVTQSPTHLIKTRGQQVTLRCSPISGHKSVSWYQQVLGQGPQFIFQYYEKEERGRGNFPDRFSARQFPNYSSELNVNALLLGDSALYLCASSLGWEQFFGPGTRLTVL.

This clonotype was detected many times. The chain is built from TRBV7-6 and TRBJ2-7; 9 bases line up with TRBD1. V dropped 4 bases and J dropped 2; count of bases not matched to a gene: 3. The CDR3 has 14 residues. Per the germline V gene, CDR1 is SGHVS and CDR2 is FNYEAQ. The CDR3: CASSSGQGPYEQYF. CDR3 DNA sequence: TGTGCCAGCAGCTCAGGACAGGGGCCCTACGAGCAGTACTTC.

As regards this clonotype: A much larger clone differs by one base, so this may be a read error. V and J are TRBV7-2 and TRBJ1-4; 8 nucleotides agree with TRBD1. The germline V gene has CDR1 SGHTA and CDR2 FQGNSA. The CDR3 consists of 14 residues. Written as DNA, the CDR3 is TGTGCCAGCAGCTCGGGACAGGTCGTTGAAAAAATGTTTTTT. Amino acid sequence: CASSSGQVVEKMFF. Full variable domain (outside the CDR3, taken from reference TRBV7-2 and TRBJ1-4): GAGVSQSPSNKVTEKGKDVELRCDPISGHTALYWYRQSLGQGLEFLIYFQGNSAPDKSGLPSDRFSAERTGGSVSTLTIQRTQQEDSAVYLCASSSGQVVEKMFFGSGTQLSVL.

This rearrangement joins TRBV7-3 to TRBJ2-5; perhaps D is TRBD1 or TRBD2 (6 bases each). The CDR3 length is 15 residues. Between the trimmed V and J ends, which lost 5 bases and 1 base, there was a span of 14 bases. Germline V lookup: CDR1 SGHTA, CDR2 FQGTGA. CDR3 in amino acids: CASSLLGGPQETQYF. CDR3 nucleotides: TGTGCCAGCAGCCTTCTTGGGGGGCCCCAAGAGACCCAGTACTTC.

With regard to this clonotype: No conserved phenylalanine or tryptophan ends this CDR3, so it is likely a read error. The DNA is omitted, as the CDR3 cannot be located on it reliably, and the CDR3 follows TCRdb's listing. This rearrangement joins TRBV25-1 to TRBJ2-1; the D call in the table, TRBD2, was not verified against the DNA. Germline-derived CDR1 and CDR2 are MGHDK and SYGVNS. The CDR3 spans 16 residues, counting both ends. Here the CDR3 reads CASSLGSGGPYNEQSC.

CDR3 bases: TGTGCCAGCATTGGGGGGGCGAACTATGGCTACACCTTC. This translates into CASIGGANYGYTF. The rearrangement joins TRBV6-6 to TRBJ1-2; D perhaps matches TRBD1 (6 bases). CDR3 length equals 13 residues. The ends were cut back, 7 bases at V and 2 bases at J, with 11 bases in the middle. Germline V gives CDR1 MNHNY, CDR2 SVGAGI (reference sequence).

This clonotype was seen many times. The genes are TRBV7-2 and TRBJ1-3; a weak D match, TRBD1 (6 bases). Per germline, CDR1 SGHTA and CDR2 FQGNSA. V lost 5 bases and J lost 2, with 13 bases in between. The CDR3 runs 15 residues. In nucleotides, the CDR3 is TGTGCCAGCAGCCCCTCCCAGGGGCCTGGAAACACCATATATTTT. This translates into CASSPSQGPGNTIYF.

The genes are TRBV18 and TRBJ2-7, with D uncertain. Trimming took 1 base from V and 0 from J, leaving 13 bases between them. The length of the CDR3 is 16 residues. The germline gives CDR1 KGHSH, CDR2 LQKENI. The CDR3 region has the DNA TGTGCCAGCTCACCACGAGCCGAAGGGATCTCCTACGAGCAGTACTTC. It codes for CASSPRAEGISYEQYF.

The table lists this clonotype with a few counts. DNA of the CDR3: TGCGCCAGCAGCCAACTAGCGGGATGGTCCTACGAGCAGTACTTC. The encoded protein is CASSQLAGWSYEQYF. The chain carries TRBV4-1 and TRBJ2-7; TRBD2 matches at 9 bases. The CDR3 contains 15 residues. Germline values: CDR1 MGHRA, CDR2 YSYEKL. V lost 2 bases to trimming and J lost 1 base; unmatched junction nucleotides: 3.

This CDR3 is CSAPDSFSSTDTQYF. The CDR3 region has the DNA TGCAGTGCCCCCGACAGCTTCTCTAGCACAGATACGCAGTATTTT. The chain employs TRBV20-1 and TRBJ2-3; possible D gene TRBD1, 5 bases. CDR3 length: 15 residues. V was cut by 6 bases and J by 0 bases, with 16 bases left in between. Germline V CDR1 and CDR2: DFQATT, SNEGSKA (reference sequence).

In this sample, this clonotype turned up many times. This chain uses TRBV5-4 with TRBJ2-1; maybe TRBD2 (6 bases). Germline values: CDR1 SGHNT, CDR2 YYREEE (reference sequence). Trimming left V 0 bases short and J 7 bases short, with 11 bases between. CDR3 length: 14 residues. In DNA, the CDR3 is TGTGCCAGCAGCTTGGCCCCACTAGCTAATGAGCAGTTCTTC. Translating gives CASSLAPLANEQFF.

The V call is TRBV18, the J call TRBJ2-3; TRBD1 aligns across 8 bases. Germline CDR1 reads KGHSH; CDR2 reads LQKENI. Trimming took 1 base from V and 0 from J; bases not matched to a gene: 3. The CDR3 length is 16 residues. The CDR3 here is CASSPQGQVSTDTQYF. CDR3 nucleotide sequence: TGTGCCAGCTCACCACAGGGACAGGTCAGCACAGATACGCAGTATTTT.

V is TRBV4-1 and J is TRBJ1-2; D is undetermined. Germline CDR1 reads MGHRA; CDR2 reads YSYEKL. V was cut by 3 bases and J by 6 bases, with 17 bases left in between. This CDR3 spans 15 amino acids. The CDR3 loop is CASSQASSSSDGYTF. The CDR3, as DNA: TGCGCCAGCAGCCAGGCATCAAGTTCCTCCGATGGCTACACCTTC.

This chain uses TRBV7-3 with TRBJ1-6; unclear D gene. The V gene's germline CDR1 is SGHTA and CDR2 FQGTGA. This CDR3 spans 13 amino acids. With 5 bases removed from V and 6 bases from J, the gap between germline ends came to 8 bases. Here the CDR3 DNA reads TGTGCCAGCAGCCTACTGATTAATTCACCCCTCCACTTT. It encodes CASSLLINSPLHF.

In this sample, this clonotype turned up many times. The rearrangement links TRBV7-6 to TRBJ2-3; no reliable D call. Germline lookup yields CDR1 SGHVS and CDR2 FNYEAQ. Between the trimmed V and J ends, which lost 5 bases and 2 bases, there was a span of 11 bases. CDR3 length equals 14 residues. The CDR3 loop reads CASSPGSSTDTQYF. CDR3 coding DNA: TGTGCCAGCAGCCCGGGCAGCTCCACAGATACGCAGTATTTT.

The chain uses TRBV5-6 and TRBJ2-1, with D possibly being TRBD2 (5 bases). The CDR3 extends over 14 amino acids. V lost 4 bases and J 10 bases, leaving 18 bases between the germline ends. Per the germline V gene, CDR1 is SGHDT and CDR2 is YYEEEE. CDR3 in amino acids: CASSPGSRLREQFF. CDR3 bases: TGTGCCAGCAGCCCGGGGAGCAGGCTGAGGGAGCAGTTCTTC.

This clonotype came up a few times. V usage is TRBV6-1 and J usage is TRBJ2-1; D is perhaps TRBD2 (7 bases). This CDR3 spans 17 amino acids. From germline, CDR1 is MNHNS and CDR2 SASEGT. V was pared by 3 bases and J by 3 bases, with 18 bases between. CDR3 in DNA: TGTGCCAGCAGTGACCAGGTAACGGGGGGCCTCTACAATGAGCAGTTCTTC. Amino acids: CASSDQVTGGLYNEQFF.

Notes on this clonotype: Its ends do not fully match the called genes, so a read error is possible. This chain connects TRBV6-2 or TRBV6-3 to TRBJ1-2; D uncertain. Germline-derived CDR1 and CDR2 are MNHEY and SVGEGT. The CDR3 totals 17 residues. The DNA for the CDR3 is TGTTCCAGCAGTTACGACGGGGTAGACACCGCTAACTATGGCTACACCTTC. Its translation: CSSSYDGVDTANYGYTF.

The genes are TRBV6-1 and TRBJ1-1; no clear D gene. CDR3 length equals 14 residues. CDR1 is MNHNS, CDR2 SASEGT, per germline. Trimming removed 7 bases from V and 3 bases from J, with 15 bases in between. DNA of the CDR3: TGTGCCAGCACCCATGGCGTGGGCCACACTGAAGCTTTCTTT. This codes for CASTHGVGHTEAFF.

This rearrangement joins TRBV7-9 to TRBJ2-5; 7 positions agree with TRBD2. Germline loops: CDR1 SEHNR, CDR2 FQNEAQ (reference sequence). The CDR3 has 16 amino acids. Unmatched junction bases numbered 14, after V lost 5 bases and J lost 5 bases. The CDR3 sequence: CASSTTGGSIYETQYF. As DNA, the CDR3 is TGTGCCAGCAGCACCACGGGGGGATCCATCTATGAGACCCAGTACTTC.

CDR3 in DNA: TGTGCCAGCACAGACACCATGAACACTGAAGCTTTCTTT. This sequence encodes CASTDTMNTEAFF. The rearrangement joins TRBV2 to TRBJ1-1, with no clear D. V shed 7 bases and J shed 0 bases, with 9 bases lying between them. Germline V gives CDR1 SNHLY, CDR2 FYNNEI. This CDR3 comprises 13 residues.